This T cell receptor (beta chain) derives from a study of a mutant IDH1 vaccine in newly diagnosed glioma. The V and J ends lost 3 bases and 8 bases respectively, with 13 bases between them. Germline CDR1 is LNHNV and CDR2 is YYDKDF (reference sequence). The length of the CDR3 is 13 residues. This clone is a singleton in its sample. Its antigen is unknown. The time point: week 35, safety follow-up. Alongside topical imiquimod, each dose of vaccine comprised 300 ug of mutant IDH1 20-mer peptide. Only in-frame clones appear in the TCRdb table, and some are missing; sequencing was by immunoSEQ multiplex PCR. The repertoire has around 26,000 clones, 83% of them found once; the top ten carry around 29%.

The sequenced sample was PBMCs, obtained from a glioma patient whose treatment included an IDH1 peptide vaccine. This sequence originates from a man aged 25 to 40 with glioma. This sequence joins TRBV15 and TRBJ1-2; D not certain. The CDR3 loop is CATSSPYLVGYTF. The CDR3, as DNA: TGTGCCACCAGCAGCCCGTACTTGGTAGGCTACACCTTC. The entire variable domain, with the rest obtained from reference TRBV15 and TRBJ1-2, is as follows: DAMVIQNPRYQVTQFGKPVTLSCSQTLNHNVMYWYQQKSSQAPKLLFHYYDKDFNNEADTPDNFQSRRPNTSFCFLDIRSPGLGDTAMYLCATSSPYLVGYTFGSGTRLTVV.